This TCR beta chain is drawn from a study of identifying expanded T cells in peripheral blood. Study-wide points: Roughly two-week clone count variance significantly increased as total template count grew. Over two and four weeks, about 15 and 19 clones changed, versus around 1.2 between replicates.

Healthy donors had no documented immune events, such as infections, while sampled. About this clone: The antigen remains unidentified.

Generated by immunoSEQ multiplex PCR, the TCRdb table keeps only in-frame clones and is missing some. The sample lists about 130,000 clones, 75% to 90% occurring once. There are 15 residues in the CDR3. In germline, CDR1 is MNHEY, CDR2 SMNVEV (reference sequence). The V and J ends lost 3 bases and 7 bases respectively, with 17 bases between them. The receptor's source is a person between 18 and 69 years old in good health. What was sequenced was blood. The chain has TRBV27 and TRBJ2-3; no definite D call. The CDR3 bases are TGTGCCAGCAGTTTTGATAGGCAGGACCGAAATACGCAGTATTTT. Translation: CASSFDRQDRNTQYF.